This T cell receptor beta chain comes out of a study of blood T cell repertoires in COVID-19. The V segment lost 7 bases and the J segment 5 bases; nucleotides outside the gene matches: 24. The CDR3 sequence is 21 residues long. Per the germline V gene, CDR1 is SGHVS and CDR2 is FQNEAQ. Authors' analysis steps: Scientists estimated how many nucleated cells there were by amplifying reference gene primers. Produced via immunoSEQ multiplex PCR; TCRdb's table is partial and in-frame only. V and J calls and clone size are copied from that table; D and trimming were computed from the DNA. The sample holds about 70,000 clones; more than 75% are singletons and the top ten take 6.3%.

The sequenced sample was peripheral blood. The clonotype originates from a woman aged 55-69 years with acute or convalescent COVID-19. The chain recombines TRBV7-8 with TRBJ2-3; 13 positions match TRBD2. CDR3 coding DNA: TGTGCCAGCACCTTCTACGCCGCCGGGACTAGCGGGGCCGCACGGGGAGATACGCAGTATTTT. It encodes CASTFYAAGTSGAARGDTQYF.